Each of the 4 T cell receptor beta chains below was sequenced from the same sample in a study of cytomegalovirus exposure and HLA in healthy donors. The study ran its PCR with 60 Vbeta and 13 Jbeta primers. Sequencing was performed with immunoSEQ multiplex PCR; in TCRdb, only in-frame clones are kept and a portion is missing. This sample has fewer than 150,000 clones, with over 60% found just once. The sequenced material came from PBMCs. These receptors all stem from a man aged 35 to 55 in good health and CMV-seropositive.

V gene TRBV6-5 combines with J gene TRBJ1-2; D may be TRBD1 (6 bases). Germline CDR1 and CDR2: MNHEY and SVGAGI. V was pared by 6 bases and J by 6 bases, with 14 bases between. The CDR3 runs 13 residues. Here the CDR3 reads CASSLTGYDGYTF. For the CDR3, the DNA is TGTGCCAGCAGCCTGACAGGATACGATGGCTACACCTTC.

The CDR3 bases are TGTGCCAGCAGCCCAGGGCAGGGGGCGAGAGAGACCCAGTACTTC. This gives the protein CASSPGQGARETQYF. The chain has TRBV7-6 and TRBJ2-5; 8 nucleotides align to TRBD1. Germline CDR1 SGHVS, CDR2 FNYEAQ. The CDR3 is 15 residues long. After removal of 5 bases from V and 4 bases from J, the junction contained 9 bases not matched to a gene.

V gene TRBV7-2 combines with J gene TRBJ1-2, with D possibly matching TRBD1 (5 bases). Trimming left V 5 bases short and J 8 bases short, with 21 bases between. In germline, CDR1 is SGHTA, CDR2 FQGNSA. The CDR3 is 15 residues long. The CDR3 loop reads CASSPSARVVRGYTF. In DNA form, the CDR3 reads TGTGCCAGCAGCCCTTCGGCCAGGGTGGTGAGAGGCTACACCTTC.

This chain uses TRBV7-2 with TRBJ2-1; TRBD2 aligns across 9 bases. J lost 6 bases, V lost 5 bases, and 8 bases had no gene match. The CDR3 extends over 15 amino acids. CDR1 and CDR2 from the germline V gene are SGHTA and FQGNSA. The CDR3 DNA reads TGTGCCAGCAGCATTAGCGGGAGCAGGGGCAATGAGCAGTTCTTC. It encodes CASSISGSRGNEQFF.